What follows describes a single T cell receptor beta chain. Its antigen is still unknown. These data belong to a study of a mutant IDH1 vaccine in newly diagnosed glioma. Study information: Treated patients showed a male proportion of around 60%, a female proportion of approximately 40%, and a mean age of approximately 40 years. Before enrollment, patients got radiotherapy alone, temozolomide alone, or mostly the combination. General study results and limits: Among top peripheral T cell clonotypes, changes seemed unrelated to pseudoprogression.

Data came from immunoSEQ multiplex PCR; TCRdb stores just in-frame clones and leaves some out. The sample consists of roughly 38,000 clones, around 90% of them appearing once. The CDR3 length is 14 residues. V lost 0 bases and J 0 bases, leaving 0 bases between the germline ends. Germline-derived CDR1 and CDR2 are KGHSH and LQKENI. Time point reported: baseline, week 1 (first vaccination visit). Treatment meaning: pre-vaccination baseline after standard-of-care therapy. The rearrangement links TRBV18 to TRBJ2-6, with D unclear. Sequences were derived from PBMCs, sampled from a glioma patient treated with radiotherapy, temozolomide or both. The clonotype comes from a man younger than 30 with glioma. CDR3 loop: CASSPPSGANVLTF. CDR3 in DNA: TGTGCCAGCTCACCACCCTCTGGGGCCAACGTCCTGACTTTC. Supplemented by reference TRBV18 and TRBJ2-6, the full variable domain reads NAGVMQNPRHLVRRRGQEARLRCSPMKGHSHVYWYRQLPEEGLKFMVYLQKENIIDESGMPKERFSAEFPKEGPSILRIQQVVRGDSAAYFCASSPPSGANVLTFGAGSRLTVL.